The TCR beta chain described here comes from a study of cytomegalovirus exposure and HLA in healthy donors. The PCR had 60 Vbeta and 13 Jbeta primers. Here immunoSEQ multiplex PCR was the method, and the copy in TCRdb shows in-frame clones only, minus some. The specimen's table records 65,000 to 85,000 clones. The CDR3 runs 12 residues. Trimming at V came to 5 bases and at J to 5 bases, leaving 2 bases not matched to a gene. CDR1 is MDHEN, CDR2 SYDVKM, per germline. Input material: PBMCs. This sequence was found in an older woman in good health and CMV-seronegative. The V gene is TRBV28, the J gene TRBJ2-5; 7 nucleotides align to TRBD1. CDR3 residues: CASSTRGETQYF. The CDR3 DNA follows: TGTGCCAGCAGTACCAGGGGGGAGACCCAGTACTTC. Supplemented by reference TRBV28 and TRBJ2-5, the full variable domain reads DVKVTQSSRYLVKRTGEKVFLECVQDMDHENMFWYRQDPGLGLRLIYFSYDVKMKEKGDIPEGYSVSREKKERFSLILESASTNQTSMYLCASSTRGETQYFGPGTRLLVL.